These 12 T cell receptor beta chains were all obtained from the same sample, sequenced in a study of T cell responses to AZD1222 COVID-19 vaccine. Some clones are missing from TCRdb's copy, which holds only in-frame ones; the method was immunoSEQ multiplex PCR. The sample lists about 120,000 clones, roughly 90% occurring once. Sequencing used peripheral blood, obtained on day 0 of AZD1222 vaccination. The receptors come from an adult in good health.

The sample holds one count of this clone. The chain has TRBV29-1 and TRBJ2-7, with a possible D match to TRBD1 (6 bases). V dropped 4 bases and J dropped 5 bases, with 9 bases sitting between them. The germline V gene encodes CDR1 SQVTM and CDR2 ANQGSEA. CDR3 length: 11 residues. In DNA form, the CDR3 reads TGCAGCGTTGTTAGGGGGAACGAGCAGTACTTC. Its translation: CSVVRGNEQYF.

The V and J genes are TRBV6-5 and TRBJ2-1, with a weak D call TRBD2 (6 bases). The CDR3 extends over 15 amino acids. Germline CDR1 MNHEY, CDR2 SVGAGI. V lost 7 bases to trimming and J lost 7 bases, with 20 bases between them. This chain's CDR3 is CASTMGLARVNEQFF. CDR3 sequence (DNA): TGTGCCAGCACCATGGGTCTAGCGAGGGTGAATGAGCAGTTCTTC.

V and J are TRBV7-3 and TRBJ2-2, with D uncertain. The CDR3 loop spans 14 amino acids. Germline V gene lookup returns CDR1 SGHTA and CDR2 FQGTGA. Trimming shortened V by 8 bases and J by 4 bases, and 14 bases separated the two germline ends. DNA for the CDR3: TGTGCCAGCGGTAGGGTTTCTGGCACCGGGGAGCTGTTTTTT. It codes for CASGRVSGTGELFF. The whole variable domain, remainder taken from reference TRBV7-3 and TRBJ2-2, is GAGVSQTPSNKVTEKGKYVELRCDPISGHTALYWYRQSLGQGPEFLIYFQGTGAADDSGLPNDRFFAVRPEGSVSTLKIQRTERGDSAVYLCASGRVSGTGELFFGEGSRLTVL.

The V and J genes are TRBV11-2 and TRBJ2-6, with unresolved D. V was shortened by 5 bases and J by 0 bases, with 11 bases between the two germline ends. Germline CDR1 is SGHAT and CDR2 is FQNNGV. This CDR3 contains 16 residues. In DNA, the CDR3 is TGTGCCAGCAGCCCACTCGGCGGCTCTGGGGCCAACGTCCTGACTTTC. It translates to CASSPLGGSGANVLTF.

This clone showed up just once. The V call is TRBV18, the J call TRBJ1-1, with D perhaps matching TRBD1 (5 bases). Germline-derived CDR1 and CDR2 are KGHSH and LQKENI. Between the trimmed V and J ends, which lost 1 base and 3 bases, there was a span of 12 bases. There are 15 residues in the CDR3. CDR3 nucleotides: TGTGCCAGCTCACCACAGAGGGGCGAGTACACTGAAGCTTTCTTT. Protein product: CASSPQRGEYTEAFF.

On this clone: A junction end diverges from the germline sequence, so it may reflect a read error. The rearrangement links TRBV6-5 to TRBJ1-2, with 8 nucleotides matching TRBD1. Germline-derived CDR1 and CDR2 are MNHEY and SVGAGI. The CDR3 sequence is 11 residues long. CDR3 in DNA: TGTGCCAGCAGTTATCAGGGGGCGACTTCTTTC. It is translated as CASSYQGATSF.

The chain uses TRBV28 and TRBJ1-2, with D uncertain. Germline V gives CDR1 MDHEN, CDR2 SYDVKM. The CDR3 is 15 residues long. V was shortened by 3 bases and J by 6 bases, with 17 bases between the two germline ends. CDR3 in amino acids: CASSFMGGRRHGYTF. The CDR3 nucleotides are TGTGCCAGCAGTTTCATGGGAGGGCGTCGGCATGGCTACACCTTC.

V gene TRBV7-2 combines with J gene TRBJ1-5; 8 nucleotides match TRBD1. There are 15 residues in the CDR3. The V gene end was trimmed by 5 bases and the J gene end by 1 base; junction bases not matched to a gene: 4. Germline CDR1 is SGHTA and CDR2 is FQGNSA. The CDR3 DNA reads TGTGCCAGCAGCCCCAACAGGGGGAGCAATCAGCCCCAGCATTTT. It yields the protein CASSPNRGSNQPQHF.

This clone was seen more than once but under ten times. This chain joins TRBV4-2 and TRBJ1-1; D is undetermined. Germline CDR1 LGHNA, CDR2 YNFKEQ. Trimming removed 3 bases from V and 8 bases from J, with 10 bases in between. The CDR3 is 12 residues long. In DNA, the CDR3 is TGTGCCAGCAGCCAGAAAGGAAGGGAAGCTTTCTTT. Translating it yields CASSQKGREAFF.

This sequence joins TRBV6-2 or TRBV6-3 and TRBJ1-5; D possibly corresponds to TRBD1 (6 bases). The CDR3 totals 17 residues. The V gene lost 2 bases and the J gene lost 5 bases, with 19 bases spanning the gap. The germline V gene has CDR1 MNHEY and CDR2 SVGEGT. Written as DNA, the CDR3 is TGTGCCAGCAGTTACAATGGGCGGCAGGGGAGAGATCAGCCCCAGCATTTT. Translation gives CASSYNGRQGRDQPQHF.

The chain links TRBV7-8 to TRBJ1-2, with D unresolved. V gave up 5 bases and J gave up 2 bases, with 15 bases separating them. The CDR3 is made up of 15 amino acids. Germline CDR1 is SGHVS and CDR2 is FQNEAQ. The CDR3 spells CASSPRWMRNYGYTF. In nucleotides, the CDR3 is TGTGCCAGCAGCCCTCGCTGGATGAGAAACTATGGCTACACCTTC.

The V call is TRBV19, the J call TRBJ2-2, with 8 bases lining up with TRBD2. The CDR3 runs 16 residues. J lost 13 bases, V lost 0 bases, and 13 bases had no gene match. The V gene's germline CDR1 is LNHDA and CDR2 SQIVND (reference sequence). The CDR3 sequence is CASSIEGSGAFAWLFF. The CDR3 bases are TGTGCCAGTAGTATAGAAGGTAGCGGGGCCTTCGCGTGGCTGTTTTTT. Full variable domain (outside the CDR3, taken from reference TRBV19 and TRBJ2-2): DGGITQSPKYLFRKEGQNVTLSCEQNLNHDAMYWYRQDPGQGLRLIYYSQIVNDFQKGDIAEGYSVSREKKESFPLTVTSAQKNPTAFYLCASSIEGSGAFAWLFFGEGSRLTVL.